The present TCR beta chain was sequenced within a study of T cells after posttransplantation cyclophosphamide. A word on this clone: Its antigen is currently unknown.

A marrow graft followed busulfan-fludarabine conditioning, with cyclophosphamide on days +3 and +4. Germline CDR1 and CDR2: SGDLS and YYNGEE. Trimming at V came to 1 base and at J to 6 bases, leaving 4 bases not matched to a gene. This CDR3 spans 14 amino acids. Profiling relied on immunoSEQ multiplex PCR, and the TCRdb table lists in-frame clones only, not all of them. The table lists about 12,000 clones, roughly 2% of them singletons. General observations from the study: After PTCy, TRB diversity resembled that of CNI/methotrexate controls. Donor CD8+ memory clones often dominated recipient blood repertoires at later times. TRB overlap between skin or GI tissue T cells and blood was limited.

The V and J genes are TRBV9 and TRBJ2-7; TRBD2 matches at 10 bases. The sample in question was PBMCs, obtained after allogeneic stem cell transplant with posttransplant cyclophosphamide. This sequence was found in a young adult male patient who received an allogeneic stem cell transplant from a related donor, was CMV-positive, and had no GVHD. A share of the T cells may be of graft donor origin. As DNA, the CDR3 is TGTGCCAGCAGCGTAACACTAGCGGGACCCGAGCAGTACTTC. It yields the protein CASSVTLAGPEQYF. Variable domain in full (rest from reference TRBV9 and TRBJ2-7): DSGVTQTPKHLITATGQRVTLRCSPRSGDLSVYWYQQSLDQGLQFLIQYYNGEERAKGNILERFSAQQFPDLHSELNLSSLELGDSALYFCASSVTLAGPEQYFGPGTRLTVT.